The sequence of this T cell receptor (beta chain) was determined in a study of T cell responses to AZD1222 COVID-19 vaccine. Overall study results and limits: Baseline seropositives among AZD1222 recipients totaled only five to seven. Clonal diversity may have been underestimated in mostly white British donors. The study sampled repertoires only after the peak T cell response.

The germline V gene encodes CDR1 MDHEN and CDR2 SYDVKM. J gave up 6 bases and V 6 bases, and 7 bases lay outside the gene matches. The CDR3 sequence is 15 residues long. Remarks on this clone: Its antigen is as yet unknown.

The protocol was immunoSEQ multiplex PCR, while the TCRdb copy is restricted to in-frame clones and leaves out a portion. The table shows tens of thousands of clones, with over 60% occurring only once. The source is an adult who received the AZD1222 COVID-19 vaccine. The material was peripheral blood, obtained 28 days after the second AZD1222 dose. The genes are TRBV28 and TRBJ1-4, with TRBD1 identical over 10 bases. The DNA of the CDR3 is TGTGCCAGCAGACCGTGGACAGGGGGAGATGAAAAACTGTTTTTT. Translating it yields CASRPWTGGDEKLFF.